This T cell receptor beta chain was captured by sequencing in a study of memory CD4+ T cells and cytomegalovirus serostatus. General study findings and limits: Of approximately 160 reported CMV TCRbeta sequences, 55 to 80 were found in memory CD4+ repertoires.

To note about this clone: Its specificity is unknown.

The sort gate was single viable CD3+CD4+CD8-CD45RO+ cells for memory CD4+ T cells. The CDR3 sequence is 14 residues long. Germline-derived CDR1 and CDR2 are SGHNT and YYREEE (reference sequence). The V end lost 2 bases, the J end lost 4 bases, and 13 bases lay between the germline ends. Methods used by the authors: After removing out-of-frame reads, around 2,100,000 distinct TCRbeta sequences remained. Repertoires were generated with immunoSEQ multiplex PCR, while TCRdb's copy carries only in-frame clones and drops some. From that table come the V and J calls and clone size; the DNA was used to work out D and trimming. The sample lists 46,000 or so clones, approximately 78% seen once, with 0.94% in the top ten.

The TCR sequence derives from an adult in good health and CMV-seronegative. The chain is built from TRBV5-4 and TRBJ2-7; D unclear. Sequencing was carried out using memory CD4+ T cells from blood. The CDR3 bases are TGTGCCAGCAGCTTTGGGTCCCGAGGTTACGAGCAGTACTTC. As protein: CASSFGSRGYEQYF.